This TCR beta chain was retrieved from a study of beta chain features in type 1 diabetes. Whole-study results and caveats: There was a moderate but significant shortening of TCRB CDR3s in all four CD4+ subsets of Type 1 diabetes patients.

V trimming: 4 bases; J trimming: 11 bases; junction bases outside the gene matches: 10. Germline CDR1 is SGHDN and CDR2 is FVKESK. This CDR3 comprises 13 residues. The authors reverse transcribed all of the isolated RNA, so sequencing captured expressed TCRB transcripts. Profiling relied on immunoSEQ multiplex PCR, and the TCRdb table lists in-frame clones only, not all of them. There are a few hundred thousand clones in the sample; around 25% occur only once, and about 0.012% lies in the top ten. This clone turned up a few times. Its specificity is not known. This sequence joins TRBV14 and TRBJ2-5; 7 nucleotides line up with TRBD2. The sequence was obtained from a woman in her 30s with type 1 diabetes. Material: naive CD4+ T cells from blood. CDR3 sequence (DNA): TGTGCCAGCAGCCCTAGGACGGCGGGGGAGCAGTACTTC. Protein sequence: CASSPRTAGEQYF.